This is a list of T cell receptor beta chains from one sample in a study of blood T cell repertoires in COVID-19. Measured with immunoSEQ multiplex PCR; TCRdb has only the in-frame clones, and not every one. The sample carries 350,000 to 550,000 clones, roughly nine tenths recorded once. What was sequenced was PBMCs or T cells enriched from blood (not recorded which). The receptors derive from a young woman with acute COVID-19. The CDR3 runs from the conserved cysteine through the conserved F or W.

V gene: TRBV18
J gene: TRBJ1-6
CDR3 protein: CASSPLGGPENNSPLHF

V gene: TRBV4-3
J gene: TRBJ2-7
CDR3 protein: CASSQDRGLSYEQYF

V gene: TRBV2
J gene: TRBJ2-1
CDR3 protein: CASSAITGGTYNEQFF

V gene: TRBV20-1
J gene: TRBJ2-1
CDR3 protein: CSASNTGPSGEQFF

V gene: TRBV9
J gene: TRBJ1-3
CDR3 protein: CASSVKDSSSSGNTIYF

V gene: TRBV5-1
J gene: TRBJ2-7
CDR3 protein: CASSLSQGVYEQYF

V gene: TRBV4-2
J gene: TRBJ1-4
CDR3 protein: CASSQVGQGVGKLFF

V gene: TRBV2
J gene: TRBJ2-7
CDR3 protein: CASRGQEAYEQYF

V gene: TRBV20-1
J gene: TRBJ1-4
CDR3 protein: CSASRGTEKLFF

V gene: TRBV24-1
J gene: TRBJ2-1
CDR3 protein: CATSDLSLDRGVNEQFF

V gene: TRBV27
J gene: TRBJ2-1
CDR3 protein: CASSPSVAGTYNEQFF

V gene: TRBV12-3/TRBV12-4
J gene: TRBJ1-3
CDR3 protein: CASTPGGANTIYF

V gene: TRBV28
J gene: TRBJ2-1
CDR3 protein: CASSFVAGYYNEQFF

V gene: TRBV29-1
J gene: TRBJ2-2
CDR3 protein: CSVQDLTNTGELFF

V gene: TRBV7-2
J gene: TRBJ2-7
CDR3 protein: CASSRDRGSTSGTYEQYF

V gene: TRBV10-2
J gene: TRBJ2-1
CDR3 protein: CATEAGSYNEQFF

V gene: TRBV12-3/TRBV12-4
J gene: TRBJ2-3
CDR3 protein: CASSFSQDTQYF

V gene: TRBV28
J gene: TRBJ2-5
CDR3 protein: CASRSQETQYF

V gene: TRBV10-3
J gene: TRBJ1-6
CDR3 protein: CAISDGQGNNSPLHF

V gene: TRBV5-1
J gene: TRBJ2-1
CDR3 protein: CASNSGTGGYNEQFF

V gene: TRBV7-2
J gene: TRBJ1-2
CDR3 protein: CASSQVVQGLGGYTF

V gene: TRBV7-2
J gene: TRBJ2-1
CDR3 protein: CASSWDSLGAEQFF

V gene: TRBV5-4
J gene: TRBJ2-1
CDR3 protein: CASSLLAGGPNEQFF

V gene: TRBV2
J gene: TRBJ1-6
CDR3 protein: CASSVNDGYSPLHF

V gene: TRBV7-2
J gene: TRBJ2-7
CDR3 protein: CASSLQGQGAREQYF

V gene: TRBV10-3
J gene: TRBJ2-1
CDR3 protein: CAISSGTSGRGEQFF

V gene: TRBV28
J gene: TRBJ1-2
CDR3 protein: CASSLAPRQAHNYGYTF

V gene: TRBV5-1
J gene: TRBJ2-5
CDR3 protein: CASSRASRGGGGETQYF

V gene: TRBV20-1
J gene: TRBJ2-2
CDR3 protein: CSASYGGAGTGELFF

V gene: TRBV18
J gene: TRBJ1-1
CDR3 protein: CASSPRLGTGGLNTEAFF

V gene: TRBV7-9
J gene: TRBJ1-5
CDR3 protein: CASSSQGQPQHF

V gene: TRBV3-1/TRBV3-2
J gene: TRBJ1-4
CDR3 protein: CASSQGSSNEKLFF

V gene: TRBV12-3/TRBV12-4
J gene: TRBJ2-1
CDR3 protein: CASSSDEQFF

V gene: TRBV4-2
J gene: TRBJ2-7
CDR3 protein: CASSQAASGDEQYF

V gene: TRBV28
J gene: TRBJ1-2
CDR3 protein: CASSLGQGAGGYTF

V gene: TRBV11-2
J gene: TRBJ2-2
CDR3 protein: CASSHSAGELFF

V gene: TRBV5-4
J gene: TRBJ1-4
CDR3 protein: CASSSSAQGAGEKLFF

V gene: TRBV19
J gene: TRBJ1-4
CDR3 protein: CASSVQGAGEKLFF